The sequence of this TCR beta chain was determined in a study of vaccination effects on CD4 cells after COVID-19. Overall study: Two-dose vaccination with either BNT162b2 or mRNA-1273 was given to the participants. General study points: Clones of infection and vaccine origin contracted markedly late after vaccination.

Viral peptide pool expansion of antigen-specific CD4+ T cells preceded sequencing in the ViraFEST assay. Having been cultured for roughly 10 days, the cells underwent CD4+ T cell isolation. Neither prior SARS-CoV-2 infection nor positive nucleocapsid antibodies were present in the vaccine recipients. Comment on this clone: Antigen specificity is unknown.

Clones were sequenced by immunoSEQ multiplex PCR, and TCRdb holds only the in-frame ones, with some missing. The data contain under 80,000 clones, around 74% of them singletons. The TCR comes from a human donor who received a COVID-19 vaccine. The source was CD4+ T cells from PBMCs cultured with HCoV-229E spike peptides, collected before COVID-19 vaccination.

CDR3 protein: CASSLQGEGYTF. The CDR3 DNA reads as TGCGCCAGCAGCCTTCAGGGTGAGGGCTACACCTTC. The chain carries TRBV5-1 and TRBJ1-2; tentatively, D is TRBD1 (5 bases). V was cut by 4 bases and J by 8 bases, with 12 bases left in between. Germline CDR1 reads SGHRS; CDR2 reads YFSETQ. The length of the CDR3 is 12 residues.